This T cell receptor beta chain was recorded in a study of regulatory T cells in long-lasting Graves disease. The study's findings and limits: Persistent Graves' patients had lower TCR diversity than newly diagnosed ones.

This clonotype was seen repeatedly, ten times or more. What it binds is not known. The germline V gene encodes CDR1 MNHNS and CDR2 SASEGT. The CDR3 loop spans 12 amino acids. J gave up 7 bases and V 7 bases, and 2 bases lay outside the gene matches. HTBI primers from iRepertoire and Arm-PCR of CDR3 regions yielded the TCR beta libraries. Authors' data handling: Spanning all samples, the identified segments comprised roughly 66 TRBV and around 15 TRBJ. TCRdb analysed the multiplex PCR reads with MiXCR anew, one entry per CDR3 protein. These V and J calls are TCRdb output, not the study's own analysis. The data hold 450,000 to 600,000 distinct CDR3 sequences, with roughly 17% observed a single time. Time point denoted: newly diagnosed GD, antithyroid drugs for less than 3 months. Making the TCR library involved RNA that had been extracted from PBMCs. The sample was also linked to a second study, of T cells in Graves' hyperthyroidism and ophthalmopathy. This second study notes: Aged 18 to 65, the patients had hyperthyroidism that was newly diagnosed and had lasted under 2 months.

The TCR comes from a man aged 35-49 years with Graves disease. The chain carries TRBV6-1 and TRBJ2-4, with 9 bases that match TRBD2. The sample in question was peripheral blood mononuclear cells (PBMCs), obtained at new diagnosis, from a patient treated with antithyroid drugs. The CDR3 region is CASTLAGNIQYF. In DNA form, the CDR3 reads TGTGCCAGCACCCTAGCGGGGAACATTCAGTACTTC.